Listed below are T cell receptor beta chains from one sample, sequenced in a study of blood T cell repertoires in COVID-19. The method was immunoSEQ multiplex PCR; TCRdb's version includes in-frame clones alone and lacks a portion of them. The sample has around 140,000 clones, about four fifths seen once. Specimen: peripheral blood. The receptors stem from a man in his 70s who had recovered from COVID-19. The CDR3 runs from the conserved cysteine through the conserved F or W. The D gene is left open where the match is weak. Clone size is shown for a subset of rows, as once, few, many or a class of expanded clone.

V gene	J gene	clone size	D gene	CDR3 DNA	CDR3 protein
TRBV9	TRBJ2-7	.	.	TGTGCCAGCAGCCCGAGGCCAGGGGCCTACGAGCAGTACTTC	CASSPRPGAYEQYF
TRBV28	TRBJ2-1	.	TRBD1	TGTGCCAGCACCACCGAGGGGGCGCGGGAGCAGTTCTTC	CASTTEGAREQFF
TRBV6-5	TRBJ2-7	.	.	TGTGCCAGCAGGAGGGGGACTAACTACGAGCAGTACTTC	CASRRGTNYEQYF
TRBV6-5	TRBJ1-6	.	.	TGTGCCAGCAGGATTGACAGTCTCGGTTCACCCCTCCACTTT	CASRIDSLGSPLHF
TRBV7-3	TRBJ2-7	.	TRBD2	TGTGCCAGCAGCTTAGGGCCTGGGTCCGAGAGATCGGGAGGATTCTACGAGCAGTACTTC	CASSLGPGSERSGGFYEQYF
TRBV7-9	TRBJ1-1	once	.	TGTGCCAGCTCTGGAGCGATGAACACTGAAGCTTTCTTT	CASSGAMNTEAFF
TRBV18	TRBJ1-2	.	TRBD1	TGTGCCAGCTCACCAACGACAGGGGACTATGGCTACACCTTC	CASSPTTGDYGYTF
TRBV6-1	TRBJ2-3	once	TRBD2	TGTGCCAGCAGTGAGGGAACTAGCGGGAGCACAGATACGCAGTATTTT	CASSEGTSGSTDTQYF
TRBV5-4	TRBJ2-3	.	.	TGTGCCAGCAGCTTGCCCCTAGCTCATACGCAGTATTTT	CASSLPLAHTQYF
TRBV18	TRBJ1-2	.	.	TGTGCCAGCTCACCCGTGGGGCAGATCCTCTATGGCTACACCTTC	CASSPVGQILYGYTF
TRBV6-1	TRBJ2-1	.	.	TGTGCCAGCAGTGAGAGGACTACCAGATCCTACAATGAGCAGTTCTTC	CASSERTTRSYNEQFF
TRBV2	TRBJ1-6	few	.	TGTGCCAGCAGTGAAGGTCAGGCCAGCTCACCCCTCCACTTT	CASSEGQASSPLHF
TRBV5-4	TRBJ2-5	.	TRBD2	TGTGCCAGCAGCCCGACTAGCGGGGAAGAGACCCAGTACTTC	CASSPTSGEETQYF
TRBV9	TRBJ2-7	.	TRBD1	TGTGCCAGCAGCGTAGGGACAGGGGGCTCCTACGAGCAGTACTTC	CASSVGTGGSYEQYF
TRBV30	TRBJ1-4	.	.	TGTGCCTTTCTTACAGGGTTTCCTAATGAAAAACTGTTTTTT	CAFLTGFPNEKLFF
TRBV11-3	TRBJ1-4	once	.	TGTGCCAGCAGCCCAGCCGGGAGTTACTATGAAAAACTGTTTTTT	CASSPAGSYYEKLFF
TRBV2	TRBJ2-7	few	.	TGTGCCAGCAGAAGGCAGGGGAACTACGAGCAGTACTTC	CASRRQGNYEQYF
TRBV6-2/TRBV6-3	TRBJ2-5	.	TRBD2	TGTGCCAGCAGTTACCCTGGGACTAGCGGTGGGGGGGAGACCCAGTACTTC	CASSYPGTSGGGETQYF
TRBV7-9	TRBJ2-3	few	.	TGTGCCAGCAGCCCCCAGGCTGATACGCAGTATTTT	CASSPQADTQYF
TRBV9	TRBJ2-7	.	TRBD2	TGTGCCAGCAGCGTTGTTAGCGGGAGGTCCTCTTTTATTCCCGACGAGCAGTACTTC	CASSVVSGRSSFIPDEQYF
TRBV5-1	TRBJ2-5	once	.	TGCGCCAGCAGCTTGGACACAGGATCCCAAGAGACCCAGTACTTC	CASSLDTGSQETQYF
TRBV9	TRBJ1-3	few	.	TGTGCCAGCAGCGTAGGGCAAGGGGCCGTCTCTGGAAACACCATATATTTT	CASSVGQGAVSGNTIYF
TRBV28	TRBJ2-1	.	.	TGTGCCAGCAGTCCCTGGGGGGACGGCTCCTACAATGAGCAGTTCTTC	CASSPWGDGSYNEQFF
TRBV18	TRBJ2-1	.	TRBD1	TGTGCCAGCTCTCGATACAGGGGGGCCGATGAGCAGTTCTTC	CASSRYRGADEQFF
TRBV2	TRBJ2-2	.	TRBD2	TGTGCCAGCACTAAGGCGGGAGGCCTAACCGGGGAGCTGTTTTTT	CASTKAGGLTGELFF
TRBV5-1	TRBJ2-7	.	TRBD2	TGCGCCAGCAGCTTGACATTAGCGGGAGTCGACGACGAGCAGTACTTC	CASSLTLAGVDDEQYF
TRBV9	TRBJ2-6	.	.	TGTGCCAGCAGCCCCGGGAAACTATCTGGGGCCAACGTCCTGACTTTC	CASSPGKLSGANVLTF
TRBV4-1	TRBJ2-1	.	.	TGCGCCAGCAGCCAAGAACTTTATTCAGGGGTGCCCTACAATGAGCAGTTCTTC	CASSQELYSGVPYNEQFF
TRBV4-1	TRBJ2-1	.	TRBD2	TGCGCCAGCAGCCAAGGTAGGGACTACGACAATGAGCAGTTCTTC	CASSQGRDYDNEQFF
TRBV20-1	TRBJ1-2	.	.	TGCAGTGGAATTGCGGACTATGGCTACACCTTC	CSGIADYGYTF
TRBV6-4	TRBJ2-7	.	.	TGTGCCAGCACGAGACAGACCTACGAGCAGTACTTC	CASTRQTYEQYF
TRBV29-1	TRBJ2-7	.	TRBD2	TGCAGCGTTGAAGTTAGTGGGAGGGCTTCCCCCTACGAGCAGTACTTC	CSVEVSGRASPYEQYF
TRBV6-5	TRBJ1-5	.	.	TGTGCCAGCAGTTCAGGGGTCCTTACTGATTGGGAGCCCCAGCATTTT	CASSSGVLTDWEPQHF
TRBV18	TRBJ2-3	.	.	TGTGCCAGCTCACCGATCCCAGCGGGCACAGATACGCAGTATTTT	CASSPIPAGTDTQYF
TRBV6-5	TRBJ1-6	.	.	TGTGCCAGCAGTTACTCGCGGAGCTCCTATAATTCACCCCTCCACTTT	CASSYSRSSYNSPLHF
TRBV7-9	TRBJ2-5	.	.	TGTGCCAGCAGCTTATTGGGGCAGAGCCAAGAGACCCAGTACTTC	CASSLLGQSQETQYF
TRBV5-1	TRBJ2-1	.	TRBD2	TGCGCCAGTAAACCGGGGGGTCCGAACAATGAGCAGTTCTTC	CASKPGGPNNEQFF
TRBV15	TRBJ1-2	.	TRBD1	TGTGCCACCAGCCTACCTTCCTTCAGGGGGCGGATTGGCTACACCTTC	CATSLPSFRGRIGYTF
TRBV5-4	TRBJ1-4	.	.	TGTGCCAGCAGCCTACAATATACAGGTGCCACTAATGAAAAACTGTTTTTT	CASSLQYTGATNEKLFF
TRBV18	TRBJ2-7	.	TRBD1	TGTGCCAGCTCACCTAGACAGGGGGCCTACGAGCAGTACTTC	CASSPRQGAYEQYF
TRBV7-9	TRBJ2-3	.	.	TGTGCCAGCAGCTTAGGCAGGGAGGAGAGCACAGATACGCAGTATTTT	CASSLGREESTDTQYF
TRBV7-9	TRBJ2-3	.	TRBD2	TGTGCCAGCAGGTCCCGCGGACTAGCGGGCACAGATACGCAGTATTTT	CASRSRGLAGTDTQYF
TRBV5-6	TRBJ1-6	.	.	TGTGCCAGCAGTCCTGACGGGTCCTACAATTCACCCCTCCACTTT	CASSPDGSYNSPLHF
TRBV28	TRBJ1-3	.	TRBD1	TGTGCCAGCAGTTCCCCCACAGGGGGCTCTGGAAACACCATATATTTT	CASSSPTGGSGNTIYF
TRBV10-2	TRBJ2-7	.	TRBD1	TGCGCCAGCACGTGGGGACAGGGCTACGAGCAGTACTTC	CASTWGQGYEQYF
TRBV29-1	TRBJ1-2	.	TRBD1	TGCAGCGTTGAAGTATACCCGGGACAGGATCACTATGGCTACACCTTC	CSVEVYPGQDHYGYTF
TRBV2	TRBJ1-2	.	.	TGTGCCAGCAGTACCACGGGAGGAGGCTATGGCTACACCTTC	CASSTTGGGYGYTF
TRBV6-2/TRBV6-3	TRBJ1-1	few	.	TGTGCCAGCAGTTACGGAGGAGCAGATAACACTGAAGCTTTCTTT	CASSYGGADNTEAFF
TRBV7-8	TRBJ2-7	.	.	TGTGCCAGCAGCTTAGATCTTGCAGGGGCCTACGAGCAGTACTTC	CASSLDLAGAYEQYF
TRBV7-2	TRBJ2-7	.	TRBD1	TGTGCCAGCAGCTTAGAACAGGGGAACTACGAGCAGTACTTC	CASSLEQGNYEQYF
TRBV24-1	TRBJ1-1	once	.	TGTGCCACCAGTGATCAGGGGTTAGGCACTGAAGCTTTCTTT	CATSDQGLGTEAFF
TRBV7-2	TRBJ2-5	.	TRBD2	TGTGCCAGCAGCCAAGCCTCCCCTAGCGGGATCCCCCAAGAGACCCAGTACTTC	CASSQASPSGIPQETQYF
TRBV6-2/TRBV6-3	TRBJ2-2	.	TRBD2	TGTGCCAGCAGTATGACTAGCGGGAGTCCCGGGGAGCTGTTTTTT	CASSMTSGSPGELFF
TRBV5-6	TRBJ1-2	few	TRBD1	TGTGCCAGCAGCGGATGGCGCCCGGGACAGGAGCCGTATGGCTACACCTTC	CASSGWRPGQEPYGYTF